The clone carrying this T cell receptor beta chain was counted a single time. Its cognate antigen is unknown. This table comes from immunoSEQ multiplex PCR, and its TCRdb copy is limited to in-frame clones, with some not included. The repertoire has 55,000 to 70,000 clones, 94% of them found once; the top ten carry roughly 5.7%. This specimen belongs to a study of human thymus T cells. Healthy Finnish infants undergoing corrective surgery for congenital heart defects were used as donors. A roughly 0.5-1 mL peripheral blood aliquot was taken intraoperatively from four of eight donors. Genomic DNA was extracted from every available blood leukocyte. Study-wide results and caveats: Thymic and blood repertoires showed apparently biased V and J gene usage.

This CDR3 is 15 amino acids long. V was trimmed by 5 bases and J by 8 bases, leaving 19 bases between them. Germline V gene data show CDR1 as MNHEY and CDR2 as SMNVEV (reference sequence). The clonotype comes from a boy under three years old with a congenital heart defect but otherwise immunologically healthy. The sample comprised blood. The chain has TRBV27 and TRBJ2-1, with D maybe TRBD2 (5 bases). CDR3 region: CASSLAPLNGDEQFF. CDR3 nucleotide sequence: TGTGCCAGCAGTCTAGCCCCTTTAAACGGCGATGAGCAGTTCTTC.